This paragraph covers one TCR beta chain sequence. Its antigen remains unidentified. No base quality values were provided; no much bigger clone lies one nucleotide off. In the germline V gene, CDR1 corresponds to SGHVS and CDR2 to FQNEAQ. From its cysteine to its phenylalanine, the CDR3 spans 15 amino acids. Of the read, only the CDR3 DNA is kept; its 45 bases are in frame from base 1. Trimming takes 6 bases from V and 8 bases from J, and the germline ends sit 20 bases apart. This specimen comes from a study of shared clonotypes between healthy human individuals (dated by TCRdb to the early 2020s). Looking at the study overall: The cohort included three men and a couple of women between 18 and 49 years of age. Per donor, three plates each were used for CD4 naive and CD4 memory, two for CD8 naive, and one for CD8 memory. Blood TCR repertoires of roughly five healthy adults were deeply sequenced to estimate repertoire size and the extent of clonotype sharing between individuals. To increase sequencing depth and limit assay-specific biases, TCR repertoire library preparation and sequencing were carried out by different laboratories using diverse techniques. Between about 0.9 and 8.9 billion PBMCs per donor were obtained by leukapheresis.

TCR CDR3 regions were amplified from genomic DNA by multiplex PCR using the deep immunoSEQ assay. For each cell subset, the extracted genomic DNA was distributed evenly across all wells of several immunoSEQ 96-well plates, and each plate served as one replicate. For sorted subsets, roughly 200 ng of genomic DNA, equivalent to about 30,000 T cell genomes, went into each replicate PCR. Purified libraries were quantified with a Qubit 3.0 fluorometer, sized on a Bioanalyzer 2100, and re-quantified with the KAPA Library Quantification kit. Every immunoSEQ 96-well plate was sequenced on a separate single-read 150-cycle Illumina NextSeq 550 flow cell. Under the source paper's analysis protocol: The immunoSEQ output contained only junctional sequences without quality scores, so filtering could not match that applied to full-length reads. Sequences were annotated with PyIR, a Python wrapper for IgBLAST v1.9, using IMGT germline references to assign V/J genes and CDR3. Any read was removed if the V/J assignment was weak (E-value above 1e-6), the CDR3 was missing, or the read contained stop codons, out-of-frame junctions, or ambiguous translated residues. V3J clonotypes were defined by identical inferred V gene, J gene, and CDR3 amino acid sequence. To compute the percentage overlap between repertoires, the number of shared unique clonotypes was divided by the size of the smaller repertoire. Richness of each repertoire was evaluated using RTK rarefaction, the Chao1 estimator, and Recon v2.1 estimates of unobserved clonotypes. Generation probabilities were computed with OLGA for all TCRbeta clonotypes obtained by the gDNA method from several donors. The table comes from immuneACCESS by way of TCRdb, which keeps in-frame sequences with V and J called. Part of the clones is missing from these tables; in studies checked, under half for an unresolved V gene and the rest for unknown reasons. The DNA was the basis for D and trimming; V, J and clone size are from that table. This sample lists roughly 380,000 clones; about 97% were detected once. The ten largest account for about 0.32% of the sample.

General study outcomes and caveats: Sampling was restricted to blood, and TCR repertoires in tissues likely differ from the TCR repertoires found in blood. Rarefaction of sorted-subset datasets indicated incomplete sequencing despite the large sequencing depth. Pairwise subsampling indicated that sequencing depth was expected to affect the degree of clonotype sharing among donors. Sharing across a few donors was observed for roughly 5.4% of naive CD4, less than 4% of naive CD8, 2% to 2.5% of memory CD4, and around 0.4% of memory CD8 clonotypes. Compared with non-shared clonotypes, clonotypes shared by all four sorted-subset donors had higher generation probabilities. Because the study included a small number of donors, the genetic and exposure-history diversity represented was limited. Naive subsets generally had larger estimated clonotype richness than memory subsets did.

The donors were healthy, HIV-negative adults who had no recently reported acute infections or vaccinations. Every donor was a Caucasian adult residing in Nashville, Tennessee, USA. CD8 memory samples consisted of magnetically selected CD45RO+ cells combined with CCR7-negative CD45RA+ effector memory (TemRA) cells. Blood was obtained by leukapheresis, after which PBMCs were separated by Ficoll-Histopaque density gradient centrifugation and cryopreserved in liquid nitrogen vapor phase. Analytical flow cytometry was used to check the purity and quantity of every magnetically sorted T cell population. From each sorted fraction, genomic DNA was isolated and quantified by UV absorbance on a Nanodrop 2000c.

This chain is built from TRBV7-8 and TRBJ2-1, with the D gene tentatively TRBD1 or TRBD2, based on 6 matching bases in each. Sequencing was carried out using memory CD8+ T cells sorted from blood. The label giving this sample's cell subset or site can be read as: CD45RO+ cells pooled with CCR7-negative TemRA cells. This TCR derives from a man aged 25 to 40 in good health. The DNA is as follows: TGTGCCAGCAGTCCCGTGGGTTTGGGGGGCCATGAGCAGTTCTTC. This is translated as CASSPVGLGGHEQFF. With the portions outside the CDR3 filled from the reference TRBV7-8 and TRBJ2-1 genes, the complete variable region becomes GAGVSQSPRYKVAKRGQDVALRCDPISGHVSLFWYQQALGQGPEFLTYFQNEAQLDKSGLPSDRFFAERPEGSVSTLKIQRTQQEDSAVYLCASSPVGLGGHEQFFGPGTRLTVL.